This passage covers 18 T cell receptor beta chains from one sample sequenced in a study of monozygotic twins with inflammatory bowel disease. TCRdb derives one entry per CDR3 protein from the 5' RACE reads, leaving out DNA. The ten top clones account for around 2.4%, within a sample of 400,000 to 500,000 distinct CDR3 sequences. Sample: blood. The receptors were sampled from a human donor with ulcerative colitis or Crohn's disease, or a healthy co-twin of an affected twin (not recorded which).

CDR3: CASSWVAGMGNTQYF. The rearrangement joins TRBV28 to TRBJ2-3; TCRdb names TRBD2, which stays unverified in the absence of DNA. Germline CDR1 is MDHEN and CDR2 is SYDVKM. The CDR3 has 15 amino acids.

V is TRBV20-1 and J is TRBJ2-1; TCRdb lists TRBD2, though no DNA is available to test this call. CDR1 DFQATT and CDR2 SNEGSKA come from the germline V gene (reference sequence). The CDR3 loop spans 14 amino acids. The CDR3 loop reads CSASPSGTLSGQFF.

The chain joins TRBV11-2 to TRBJ1-6. Germline CDR1 is SGHAT and CDR2 is FQNNGV. The length of the CDR3 is 20 residues. CDR3 region: CASSRHGLNVGGSYNSPLHF. Full variable domain (remainder filled in from reference TRBV11-2 and TRBJ1-6): EAGVAQSPRYKIIEKRQSVAFWCNPISGHATLYWYQQILGQGPKLLIQFQNNGVVDDSQLPKDRFSAERLKGVDSTLKIQPAKLEDSAVYLCASSRHGLNVGGSYNSPLHFGNGTRLTVT.

The rearrangement links TRBV20-1 to TRBJ2-7; no DNA is available, so the TRBD1 call from TCRdb remains unchecked. The CDR3 spans 15 residues. Looked up from germline, CDR1 is DFQATT and CDR2 is SNEGSKA (reference sequence). The CDR3: CSVREDHRGQDEQYF.

This chain connects TRBV12-3 or TRBV12-4 to TRBJ2-4. The CDR3 sequence is 13 residues long. The CDR3 spells CASSLPKGNIQYF.

The CDR3: CASTPPDADTQYF. V and J are TRBV19 and TRBJ2-3; TCRdb names TRBD2, which stays unverified in the absence of DNA. The CDR3 runs 13 residues. Germline CDR1 is LNHDA and CDR2 is SQIVND (reference sequence).

CDR3 amino acids: CASSPGAAGTSTPPFF. The chain combines TRBV11-2 with TRBJ2-1; lacking DNA, the TRBD2 call made by TCRdb goes unchecked. CDR1 and CDR2 from the germline V gene are SGHAT and FQNNGV. This CDR3 spans 16 amino acids.

This chain uses TRBV27 with TRBJ1-1; TCRdb's D call of TRBD1 is untestable without DNA. The CDR3 length is 15 residues. From germline, CDR1 is MNHEY and CDR2 SMNVEV (reference sequence). The CDR3: CASSPRTGGNTEAFF.

The chain employs TRBV12-3 or TRBV12-4 and TRBJ1-5; TCRdb's D gene call, TRBD1, goes unchecked for lack of DNA. This CDR3 comprises 14 residues. The CDR3 loop reads CASSSTGDNQPQHF.

The genes are TRBV5-5 and TRBJ2-6; TCRdb's D gene call, TRBD1, goes unchecked for lack of DNA. CDR1 and CDR2 from the germline V gene are SGHKS and YYEKEE (reference sequence). The CDR3 has 15 amino acids. CDR3 region: CASSQWGGGANVLTF.

This rearrangement joins TRBV10-2 to TRBJ2-5; checking the TCRdb D call of TRBD2 is not possible without DNA. Germline V lookup: CDR1 WSHSY, CDR2 SAAADI. This CDR3 has 12 residues. CDR3 protein: CAARGAGETQYF.

This sequence joins TRBV20-1 and TRBJ2-3; checking the TCRdb D call of TRBD2 is not possible without DNA. Germline CDR1 DFQATT, CDR2 SNEGSKA (reference sequence). The CDR3 sequence is 15 residues long. The CDR3 loop reads CSARRLAGNTDTQYF.

This chain connects TRBV20-1 to TRBJ1-4; the TCRdb call, TRBD1, lacks DNA for checking. The CDR3 is 13 residues long. CDR1 and CDR2 (germline): DFQATT, SNEGSKA (reference sequence). The chain's CDR3 is CSASLTVNEKLFF.

The chain joins TRBV12-3 or TRBV12-4 to TRBJ2-7. This CDR3 region has 14 residues. The CDR3 sequence: CASSLKEGPYEQYF.

The gene calls are TRBV20-1 and TRBJ2-1; TCRdb calls TRBD2, which cannot be checked without DNA. The CDR3 has 17 residues. Germline V gene data show CDR1 as DFQATT and CDR2 as SNEGSKA (reference sequence). This CDR3 reads CSGIRIAGGITYNEQFF.

The chain is built from TRBV7-8 and TRBJ2-1. The germline CDR1 and CDR2 sequences are SGHVS and FQNEAQ. This CDR3 region has 16 residues. The CDR3 loop is CASSLASFSSYNEQFF. Using reference TRBV7-8 and TRBJ2-1 for the parts outside the CDR3, the full variable domain is GAGVSQSPRYKVAKRGQDVALRCDPISGHVSLFWYQQALGQGPEFLTYFQNEAQLDKSGLPSDRFFAERPEGSVSTLKIQRTQQEDSAVYLCASSLASFSSYNEQFFGPGTRLTVL.

This chain links TRBV13 with TRBJ2-2; TCRdb reports TRBD2, a call that lacks DNA to check it against. Germline V lookup: CDR1 PRHDT, CDR2 FYEKMQ (reference sequence). This CDR3 is 15 amino acids long. CDR3 in amino acids: CASSALAGVSGELFF.

CDR3 amino acids: CSVDSGTGFNEQFF. J is TRBJ2-1 and V is TRBV29-1; the D call of TRBD1 rests on TCRdb alone, since no DNA is present to check it. Germline values: CDR1 SQVTM, CDR2 ANQGSEA. The CDR3 runs to 14 residues.